The 5 T cell receptor beta chains below were found in one sample sequenced in a study of T cell responses to AZD1222 COVID-19 vaccine. Sequencing was performed with immunoSEQ multiplex PCR; in TCRdb, only in-frame clones are kept and a portion is missing. The sample contains approximately 24,000 clones, around 90% of which appear only once. The sequenced sample was peripheral blood, obtained 28 days after the second AZD1222 dose. All receptors derive from an adult who received the AZD1222 COVID-19 vaccine.

This rearrangement joins TRBV19 to TRBJ2-2, with 9 bases matching TRBD2. Germline CDR1 and CDR2: LNHDA and SQIVND (reference sequence). Trimming took 6 bases from V and 0 from J; bases not matched to a gene: 5. This CDR3 contains 16 residues. The CDR3: CASRPSSGANTGELFF. CDR3 DNA: TGTGCCAGTAGGCCCTCTAGCGGGGCGAACACCGGGGAGCTGTTTTTT.

Concerning this clone: One end of the junction does not line up with germline, which may come from a read error. The CDR3 spells CASSSSDRLGTTQYF. The DNA for the CDR3 is TGCGCCAGCAGCTCATCCGACAGACTAGGAACAACCCAGTACTTC. The chain couples TRBV3-1 (or the pseudogene TRBV3-2) to TRBJ2-5; D may be TRBD2 (6 bases). From germline, CDR1 is LGHDT and CDR2 YNNKEL (reference sequence). The CDR3 is 15 amino acids.

Written as DNA, the CDR3 is TGCGCCAGCAGCCGAAAGCCACAGGGGGAGGTTGATGGCTACACCTTC. This translates into CASSRKPQGEVDGYTF. This chain uses TRBV4-1 with TRBJ1-2, with TRBD1 identical over 8 bases. After removal of 4 bases from V and 6 bases from J, the junction contained 13 bases not matched to a gene. The germline V gene has CDR1 MGHRA and CDR2 YSYEKL. The CDR3 loop spans 16 amino acids.

V is TRBV7-8 and J is TRBJ1-4; D gene unclear. Trimming pared 0 bases from V and 3 bases from J, leaving 11 bases between. The CDR3 spans 16 residues. Germline V gene lookup returns CDR1 SGHVS and CDR2 FQNEAQ. In DNA, the CDR3 is TGTGCCAGCAGCTTAGCGCCGGCAGGATCTAATGAAAAACTGTTTTTT. The encoded protein is CASSLAPAGSNEKLFF.

V gene TRBV6-7 combines with J gene TRBJ2-5; D not certain. TRBV6-7 is known as an ORF, though its function is uncertain. The CDR3 is 12 residues long. Trimming left V 5 bases short and J 5 bases short, with 9 bases between. The CDR3 loop is CASSPLTETQYF. The CDR3 nucleotides are TGTGCCAGCAGTCCCCTTACCGAGACCCAGTACTTC.